This TCR beta chain was sequenced during a study of STAT5B mutations in CD4+ large granular lymphocyte leukemia. CDR1 is SGHKS and CDR2 is YYEKEE in the germline V gene (reference sequence). V was cut by 3 bases and J by 6 bases, with 15 bases left in between. The CDR3 is made up of 15 amino acids. Clones were read by immunoSEQ multiplex PCR, and TCRdb kept only the in-frame ones, dropping some. The table shows about 46,000 clones, with 80% to 85% occurring only once. The gene calls are TRBV5-5 and TRBJ2-2; D may correspond to TRBD1 or TRBD2 (5 bases each). The sequence derives from a human donor in good health. Sequencing was done on a sample of CD4+ T cells from blood buffy coats. CDR3 in DNA: TGTGCCAGCAGCTCCCCTAGCAGGGTCCCCGGGGAGCTGTTTTTT. It yields the protein CASSSPSRVPGELFF.